The following is a T cell receptor (beta chain) sequence with its context. The data stem from a study of T cell changes during pregnancy in multiple sclerosis. CDR3 length: 16 residues. Trimming removed 0 bases from V and 0 bases from J; junction bases left unmatched: 4. CDR1 is SGHRS, CDR2 YFSETQ, per germline. Produced via immunoSEQ multiplex PCR; TCRdb's table is partial and in-frame only. The data hold approximately 33,000 clones, with around 90% observed a single time. This TCR derives from a female donor with multiple sclerosis, enrolled in a pregnancy study. J is TRBJ2-3 and V is TRBV5-1; 7 bases match TRBD2. The input for sequencing was CD4+ T cells from peripheral blood mononuclear cells, taken after pregnancy. The CDR3 sequence: CASSLGLAGSTDTQYF. CDR3 DNA sequence: TGCGCCAGCAGCTTGGGACTAGCCGGGAGCACAGATACGCAGTATTTT.